This TCR beta chain was documented in a study of blood T cell repertoires in COVID-19. Study-level background: PBMCs, B-cell-depleted T cells, or T cells provided the cDNA or gDNA that made up the material.

Those enrolled, adults aged roughly 18 to 90 years, came from fewer than 25 US areas. Clinical histories supplied by participants themselves formed the basis of cohort assignment. V was clipped by 6 bases and J by 8 bases, with 10 bases between them. The CDR3 spans 11 residues. Germline V gives CDR1 MNHEY, CDR2 SMNVEV (reference sequence). This clone was found once. As handled by the study authors: Reference gene primer amplification yielded estimated nucleated cell counts. Profiled with immunoSEQ multiplex PCR; TCRdb holds only in-frame clones, not every one. The DNA gave D and trimming, while V, J and clone size come from that table. The table lists about 280,000 clones, about 90% of them singletons.

The sequenced sample was PBMCs or T cells enriched from blood (not recorded which). The sequence was collected from a woman aged 18-29 years with acute COVID-19. V and J are TRBV27 and TRBJ1-1, with D tentatively TRBD1 (6 bases). The CDR3: CASSLGAEAFF. CDR3 bases: TGTGCCAGCAGCTTGGGGGCGGAAGCTTTCTTT.